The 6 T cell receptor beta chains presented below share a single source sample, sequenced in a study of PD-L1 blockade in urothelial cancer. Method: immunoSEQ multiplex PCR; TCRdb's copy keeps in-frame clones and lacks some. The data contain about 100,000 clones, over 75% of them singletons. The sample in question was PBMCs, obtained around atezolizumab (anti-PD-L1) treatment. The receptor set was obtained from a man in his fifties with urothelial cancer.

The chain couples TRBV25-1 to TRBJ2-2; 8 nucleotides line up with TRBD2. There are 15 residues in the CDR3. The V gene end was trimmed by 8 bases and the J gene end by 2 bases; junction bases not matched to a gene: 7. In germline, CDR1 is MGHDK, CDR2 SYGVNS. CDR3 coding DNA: TGTGCCAGCGGGAAACTAGCGGCCAACACCGGGGAGCTGTTTTTT. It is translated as CASGKLAANTGELFF.

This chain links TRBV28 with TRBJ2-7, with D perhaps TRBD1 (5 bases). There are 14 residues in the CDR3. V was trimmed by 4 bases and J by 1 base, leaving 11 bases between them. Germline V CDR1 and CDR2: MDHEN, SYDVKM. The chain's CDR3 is CASSYRTSSYEQYF. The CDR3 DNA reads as TGTGCCAGCAGTTATCGGACATCTTCCTACGAGCAGTACTTC.

The CDR3 DNA sequence: TGCGCCAGCAGCCAAGCAATAGCGGGCTCCTACAATGAGCAGTTCTTC. Translated: CASSQAIAGSYNEQFF. The chain uses TRBV4-1 and TRBJ2-1; TRBD2 agrees at 7 bases. Trimming removed 1 base from V and 0 bases from J; junction bases left unmatched: 3. There are 16 residues in the CDR3. Germline V gene data show CDR1 as MGHRA and CDR2 as YSYEKL.

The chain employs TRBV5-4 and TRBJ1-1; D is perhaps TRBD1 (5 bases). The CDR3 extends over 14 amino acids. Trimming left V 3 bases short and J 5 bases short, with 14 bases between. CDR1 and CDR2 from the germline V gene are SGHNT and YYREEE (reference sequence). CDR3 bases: TGTGCCAGCAGCTACGTCGGCAGGGCAACTGAAGCTTTCTTT. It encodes CASSYVGRATEAFF.

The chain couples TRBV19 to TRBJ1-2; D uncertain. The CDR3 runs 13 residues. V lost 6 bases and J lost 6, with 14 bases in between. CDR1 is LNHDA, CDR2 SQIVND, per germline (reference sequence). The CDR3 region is CASSPGVSNGYTF. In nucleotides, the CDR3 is TGTGCCAGTAGCCCCGGGGTGAGCAATGGCTACACCTTC.

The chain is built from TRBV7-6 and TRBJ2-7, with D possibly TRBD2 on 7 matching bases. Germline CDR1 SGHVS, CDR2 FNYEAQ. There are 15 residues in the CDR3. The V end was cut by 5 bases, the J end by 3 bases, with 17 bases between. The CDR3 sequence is CASSLLGGGGYEQYF. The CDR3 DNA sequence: TGTGCCAGCAGCCTGCTAGGGGGGGGTGGCTACGAGCAGTACTTC.